A single sample gave rise to the 10 T cell receptor beta chains below, sequenced in a study of cytomegalovirus exposure and HLA in healthy donors. The PCR was carried out with 60 Vbeta primers and 13 Jbeta primers. Sequencing used immunoSEQ multiplex PCR; TCRdb keeps in-frame clones, though not all of them. The table has 150,000 or so clones, 73% seen once. The sample was PBMCs. The receptors were sampled from a woman aged 18 to 35 in good health and CMV-seronegative.

This chain uses TRBV11-3 with TRBJ2-3; possible D gene TRBD2, 6 bases. Looked up from germline, CDR1 is SGHNT and CDR2 is YENEEA. The CDR3 runs to 14 residues. Trimming took 1 base from V and 2 from J, leaving 7 bases between them. In DNA, the CDR3 is TGTGCCAGCAGCTTAGGACTAGTCACAGATACGCAGTATTTT. Protein product: CASSLGLVTDTQYF.

The rearrangement joins TRBV7-9 to TRBJ2-7, with D tentatively TRBD1 (6 bases). Germline loops: CDR1 SEHNR, CDR2 FQNEAQ (reference sequence). V lost 2 bases and J lost 3, with 14 bases in between. The CDR3 runs to 15 residues. The CDR3 here is CASSLMADSYYEQYF. In DNA form, the CDR3 reads TGTGCCAGCAGCTTAATGGCGGACAGCTACTACGAGCAGTACTTC.

This clone was observed once. The rearrangement links TRBV6-5 to TRBJ1-1; no clear D gene. This CDR3 contains 15 residues. Trimming stripped 5 bases from V and 0 bases from J, with 13 bases between. CDR1 is MNHEY and CDR2 is SVGAGI in the germline V gene. CDR3 sequence (DNA): TGTGCCAGCAGTCATCAGATACGATTGAACACTGAAGCTTTCTTT. This gives the protein CASSHQIRLNTEAFF.

This clone was seen more than once but under ten times. V usage is TRBV28 and J usage is TRBJ2-3; TRBD2 might be the D (7 bases). The germline V gene has CDR1 MDHEN and CDR2 SYDVKM. This CDR3 comprises 14 residues. V dropped 4 bases and J dropped 7 bases, with 15 bases sitting between them. Written as DNA, the CDR3 is TGTGCCAGCAGTTCCGGAGGGGGAGGGTATACGCAGTATTTT. Its protein product is CASSSGGGGYTQYF.

The J gene is TRBJ1-6, the V gene TRBV19; 7 bases align to TRBD1. The CDR3 sequence is 13 residues long. The V and J ends lost 6 bases and 10 bases, in that order; junction bases with no gene match: 6. Germline assignment: CDR1 LNHDA and CDR2 SQIVND (reference sequence). CDR3 residues: CASRTGIESPLHF. The CDR3 DNA reads TGTGCCAGTAGGACAGGGATTGAGTCACCCCTCCACTTT.

The chain carries TRBV9 and TRBJ1-2; 8 bases match TRBD1. CDR3 length: 15 residues. Germline V gene sequence: CDR1 SGDLS, CDR2 YYNGEE. With V trimmed by 0 bases and J by 8 bases, 9 bases remained unmatched. CDR3 sequence (DNA): TGTGCCAGCAGCGTAGCACAGGGGGACCTATACGGCTACACCTTC. Its protein product is CASSVAQGDLYGYTF.

This chain connects TRBV28 to TRBJ1-5, with a tentative D call TRBD1 (6 bases). CDR1 is MDHEN, CDR2 SYDVKM, per germline. CDR3 length: 16 amino acids. Trimming cost V 5 bases and J 3 bases, with 17 bases left between them. The CDR3 loop reads CASSMGGAGDNQPQHF. The CDR3 DNA sequence: TGTGCCAGCAGTATGGGGGGGGCAGGGGACAATCAGCCCCAGCATTTT.

The CDR3 loop is CASSQDRVSPYEQYF. The CDR3 DNA is TGTGCCAGCAGCCAAGACAGGGTTTCGCCCTACGAGCAGTACTTC. This chain uses TRBV14 with TRBJ2-7, with D perhaps TRBD1 (5 bases). Trimming left V 0 bases short and J 2 bases short, with 11 bases between. CDR3 length: 15 amino acids. In germline, CDR1 is SGHDN, CDR2 FVKESK.

This clone was counted between two and nine times. The V and J genes are TRBV13 and TRBJ2-1; D may be TRBD2 (6 bases). Germline V gene sequence: CDR1 PRHDT, CDR2 FYEKMQ (reference sequence). V was clipped by 5 bases and J by 4 bases, with 21 bases between them. This CDR3 is built from 17 residues. In DNA form, the CDR3 reads TGTGCCAGCAGCCCCGAACCCCCTGAGGCGGGGTACAATGAGCAGTTCTTC. This gives the protein CASSPEPPEAGYNEQFF.

This sequence joins TRBV4-1 and TRBJ2-4, with TRBD2 identical over 9 bases. Germline V gene lookup returns CDR1 MGHRA and CDR2 YSYEKL. The CDR3 is made up of 15 amino acids. With V trimmed by 3 bases and J by 4 bases, 4 bases remained unmatched. CDR3 residues: CASSQPTSGKNIQYF. CDR3 DNA sequence: TGCGCCAGCAGCCAGCCGACTAGCGGAAAAAACATTCAGTACTTC.